A single sample gave rise to the 5 T cell receptor beta chains below, sequenced in a study of cytomegalovirus exposure and HLA in healthy donors. Primers: 60 Vbeta forward and 13 Jbeta reverse. Here immunoSEQ multiplex PCR was the method, and the copy in TCRdb shows in-frame clones only, minus some. In the table there are around 150,000 clones, about 65% of which are singletons. The sequenced sample consisted of PBMCs. Every receptor here comes from a man aged 40-55 years in good health and CMV-seropositive.

The chain has TRBV5-4 and TRBJ2-5; TRBD1 matches 7 bases. The DNA end is more similar to TRBJ2-7, so the J call may be wrong. Germline CDR1 SGHNT, CDR2 YYREEE (reference sequence). The CDR3 runs 14 residues. The CDR3 is CASSVYRGPYEQYF. DNA for the CDR3: TGTGCCAGCAGCGTATACAGGGGCCCCTACGAGCAGTACTTC.

As for this clone: The junction departs from the called germline gene at one end, perhaps through a read error. The gene calls are TRBV30 and TRBJ1-2; no clear D gene. CDR3 size: 11 residues. The germline gives CDR1 GTSNPN, CDR2 SVGIG (reference sequence). DNA of the CDR3: TGTGCCTGGAGTCCCCTGCGGGAACCTCACTTC. Residues: CAWSPLREPHF.

This chain connects TRBV18 to TRBJ1-4; D remains ambiguous. V was trimmed by 2 bases and J by 6 bases, leaving 7 bases between them. CDR3 length: 13 amino acids. Germline CDR1 and CDR2: KGHSH and LQKENI. The CDR3, as DNA: TGTGCCAGCTCACCAGACACCTATGAAAAACTGTTTTTT. Translation: CASSPDTYEKLFF.

The CDR3 sequence is CVTGDGSYEQYF. In DNA, the CDR3 is TGTGTCACGGGGGATGGCTCCTACGAGCAGTACTTC. The chain employs TRBV7-9 and TRBJ2-7; D perhaps matches TRBD2 (6 bases). CDR1 and CDR2 from the germline V gene are SEHNR and FQNEAQ (reference sequence). The CDR3 sequence is 12 residues long.

Comment on this clone: The germline gene is not matched at one end of the junction; a read error may be the cause. The chain recombines TRBV13 with TRBJ2-7; 12 nucleotides agree with TRBD2. The germline V gene has CDR1 PRHDT and CDR2 FYEKMQ (reference sequence). The CDR3 totals 15 residues. The CDR3 region has the DNA TGTGCCAGCAGCTTAAGGACTAGCGGGAACTACAAGCAGTACTTC. Protein sequence: CASSLRTSGNYKQYF.